The subject of this entry is one T cell receptor beta chain. This clone was seen only a few times. Its antigen is currently not known. It has no much larger one-base neighbor in the sample; base qualities were not kept. Library method: the immunoSEQ multiplex PCR assay. For the multiplex PCR, a mixture combining 60 forward primers for TCR Vbeta segments and 13 reverse primers for TCR Jbeta segments was used. A multiplex PCR assay on genomic DNA amplified the CDR3 region of rearranged TCR beta genes. Amplified TCR beta libraries were sequenced as 87-base-pair reads on the Illumina HiSeq System. Regarding the original processing steps: Across the roughly 600 repertoires, a later analysis counted tens of millions of unique TCR beta chains, around 11 million of which were shared by at least two donors. Raw reads were error-corrected and collapsed into unique sequences by a nearest-neighbor algorithm in which closely related sequences were merged to remove PCR and sequencing errors. V, D and J gene segments were assigned by aligning CDR3 sequences to IMGT reference sequences. For a sequence to be retained, a match of at least six nucleotides was required to both a V gene segment and a J gene segment. Rearrangements were called productive when the CDR3 lacked stop codons and stayed in frame with V and J; all others were non-productive. CDR3 was defined according to IMGT convention as the region running from the second conserved V-encoded cysteine to the conserved J-encoded phenylalanine. In an earlier analysis of approximately 500 of the donors, sequences lacking an unambiguous match to a single V gene segment were excluded. An earlier analysis of almost 600 of the donors classified V segments as functional when productive rearrangements were above 56.7% and as segregating when the standard deviation between donors was above 5%. To diagnose cytomegalovirus status from the catalog of TCR beta chain sequences, a statistical classification framework was built. V and J gene assignment, in a later analysis, came from comparing TCR nucleotide sequences with IMGT/GENE-DB human TR gene sequences. The TCRdist pipeline was used in a later analysis to assign CDR3 sequences and most-parsimonious VDJ recombination scenarios. In a later analysis, each TCR beta chain was defined by its CDR3 amino acid sequence together with its V-gene family, and reads without a unique V-gene family were excluded. A later analysis removed 600 or so highly shared, low-generation-probability nucleotide sequences to deal with suspected cross-contamination and a sequencing artifact. For each public chain, a later analysis derived a clonal expansion index from normalized ranks of inferred template counts within each repertoire. A later analysis computed generation probabilities with a VDJ recombination model fitted to out-of-frame rearrangements, and checked the results against IGoR. In a later analysis, TCR-TCR, TCR-HLA and TCR-CMV co-occurrence was scored with hypergeometric tests, and a repertoire-size bias correction was applied to TCR pairs. In a later analysis, false discovery rates were estimated by permuting HLA or CMV assignments 20 times. In a later analysis, co-occurring TCRs were grouped with DBSCAN, and TCRdist sequence similarity was added when clustering was performed within HLA-allele-positive subsets. Co-occurrence clustering excluded repertoires with fewer than 30,000 or more than 120,000 public chains, plus five with anomalous nucleotide sharing. Drawn from immuneACCESS, this table holds only the in-frame rearrangements with V and J called that TCRdb kept. Clones are partly lost; checked studies trace under half to an unresolved V gene and leave the rest unexplained. Clone size and the V and J calls come from that table; the DNA yielded D and trimming. This sample comprises under 200,000 clones, about four fifths of them detected only once. The ten largest make up about 0.37% of the sample.

The record originates from a study of cytomegalovirus exposure and HLA in healthy donors (dated by TCRdb to the late 2010s). With regard to the full study: An earlier analysis of approximately 640 of the donors reported approximately 300 Gb of sequence data and approximately 110 million unique TCR beta sequences from about 179 million T cells. An early release that covered more than 550 HLA-typed donors contained approximately 290 gigabases of sequencing data and tens of millions of unique TCR sequences. The genetic ancestry cluster associated with self-reported Caucasian donors included roughly four fifths of the 398 genotyped donors. The study was designed to test whether signatures of past pathogen exposure could be identified by cataloging public T cell receptors. The T cell repertoires of roughly 660 subjects were profiled by immunosequencing and related to cytomegalovirus serostatus. A separate validation cohort of more than 100 different subjects was used in addition to the 666-subject first cohort. The study combined high-throughput TCR immunosequencing, statistical association of individual TCRs with disease status, and machine learning to predict cytomegalovirus infection status. A later analysis re-analyzed previously published TCR beta repertoires from 666 donors and added high-resolution HLA genotyping to study TCR occurrence patterns. Rather than drawing on any new phenotypic data, the later analysis identified candidate immune exposures from TCR beta sequences and the way those sequences occurred across donors. An earlier analysis of about 620 of the donors applied high-throughput TCR beta sequencing to assess whether each TCR beta V gene segment acted as functional or pseudogenic. Alongside the repertoire data, information on donor age, sex, ethnicity and CMV serostatus was compiled. A later genetic analysis took genome-wide SNP genotypes for about 55% of the 666 donors and used that subset as a discovery cohort. Every discovery cohort repertoire had been produced on one sequencing platform. HLA typing covered class I and class II loci at four-digit resolution. Typing coverage differed by locus: A, B, C, DRB1 and DQB1 were typed in about 620-640 donors, DQA1 in 522, DPA1 in some 610, and DPB1 in 400 to 490. Roughly five DR-DQ haplotypes were treated as single units for association and clustering because of strong linkage in the cohort. Across 300 to 400 genotyped donors of the cohort, an average of approximately 240,000 unique TCR beta nucleotide sequences per donor were sequenced, and roughly 20% of those sequences were non-productive.

Here V drops 3 bases and J drops 7 bases, and the junction holds 3 bases not matched to any gene. CDR1 and CDR2, looked up from the germline V gene (reference sequence), are SEHNR and FQNEAQ. The CDR3 starts with the cysteine, ends with the phenylalanine, and has 14 residues. Just CDR3 DNA is preserved here, 42 bases in frame from base 1. Points the paper makes about the study in general: According to a later analysis, TCR association rates differed among HLA loci, with DRB1 alleles showing the most associated TCRs and HLA-C alleles showing the fewest. A cluster of highly shared sequence variants was judged likely to represent a technical artifact of the sequencing pipeline. In this cohort, only TCR beta chains were sequenced, and detectable features were limited by the absence of alpha or paired-chain data. In both the original and validation cohorts, the classifier was reported to diagnose cytomegalovirus status with high specificity and sensitivity. In a later genetic analysis, fewer N-insertions in productive TCRs were reported among donors in an Asian-associated ancestry cluster than the approximately 670-donor mean. The authors suggested that the approach could potentially be generalized to other disease states and immunological phenotypes. Most CMV-associated TCR beta chains appeared to be HLA-restricted in a later analysis, and the HLA associations seemed to be driven largely by CMV exposure. The only immune exposure information available for the cohort was CMV serostatus. Most TCR sequences were observed very rarely across donors, whereas some public TCRs were present in many individuals. Presence/absence analyses assumed roughly uniform sequencing depth across donors, an assumption that may not hold. A later genetic analysis associated a missense DCLRE1C variant with V-gene and J-gene trimming of TCR beta chains, and an independent cohort replicated the association. A further reported finding was that TCR beta sequences accurately predicted the HLA-A and HLA-B alleles for most subjects in the first cohort. The 87-base-pair reads could not distinguish some IMGT-functional V segments, including TRBV6-2 and TRBV6-3, so those segments were excluded. Because some donors lacked HLA typing at each locus, the association tests relied only on the typed subset. A total of some 180 TCR beta chains were listed by the study as associated with cytomegalovirus. At a false discovery rate of 0.05, a later analysis linked fewer than 20,000 TCR beta sequences to specific HLA alleles. Broadly in line with IMGT annotations, most TCR beta V segments showed up in productive rearrangements about 90% or about 30% of the time in an earlier analysis of around 550 of the donors. When HLA alleles, especially DR and DQ, strongly co-occurred, attributing TCR associations to individual alleles was difficult. Because counts were too low, more than 15 rarely observed V segments, including chromosome 9 orphons, were excluded from the earlier analysis of fewer than 650 of the donors. Three of the identified cytomegalovirus-associated TCR beta chains were confirmed in vitro to be specific for cytomegalovirus antigens. Linkage disequilibrium might explain the correlated functional status among segregating V segments, but an unknown experimental factor could not be excluded. A later analysis found that HLA-associated TCR beta chains were more clonally expanded and had lower generation probabilities than equally common non-associated chains. Several of the top co-occurrence clusters appeared to be linked to parvovirus B19, influenza, CMV and Epstein-Barr virus, according to a later analysis.

The cohort comprised 670 or so healthy bone marrow donors. Cohort members were all nominally healthy when sampled, although unrecorded immune exposures were likely present. The donor tested CMV seropositive, placing the donor among the approximately 290 seropositive members of the cohort. A peripheral blood sample was collected from each donor, and TCR beta sequencing was performed on peripheral blood mononuclear cells. The Qiagen DNeasy Blood Extraction Kit was used to extract genomic DNA from the blood cell samples. The sample was PBMCs. The rearrangement combines TRBV7-9 with TRBJ2-2; 9 central bases correspond to TRBD2. The receptor was derived from a male donor in good health and CMV-seropositive. The DNA is TGTGCCAGCAGCTTTCAGCGGGGGGTCGGGGAGCTGTTTTTT. Its translation reads: CASSFQRGVGELFF.